This T cell receptor beta chain comes out of a study of OX40 agonist ivuxolimab in advanced cancers. The wider study: Ivuxolimab, an agonist antibody against OX40 (CD134), was given to patients. Patients with prior anti-PD-1, anti-PD-L1 or anti-CTLA-4 therapy were eligible; 40% had some.

Germline values: CDR1 SGHVS, CDR2 FQNEAQ. The CDR3 spans 14 residues. The ends were cut back, 0 bases at V and 1 base at J, with 6 bases in the middle. As to this clone: As yet, its antigen is unknown.

Study-wide results and limits: At doses 0.1 to 3.0 mg/kg, CD4+ and CD8+ clones expanded. Several nonresponders also turned out to have low normalized T-cell clonal expansion.

Assay used: immunoSEQ multiplex PCR; TCRdb lists only in-frame clones, some missing. The sample includes around 60,000 clones, around 77% of them seen just once. The sample was CD4+ or CD8+ T cells sorted from blood, taken in a trial of the OX40 agonist ivuxolimab. The chain has TRBV7-8 and TRBJ1-1, with D perhaps matching TRBD1 (5 bases). The sequence was collected from an adult with an advanced solid tumor such as melanoma, head and neck, liver or kidney cancer. CDR3 DNA: TGTGCCAGCAGCTTAGCGGGGGGGAACACTGAAGCTTTCTTT. Amino acid sequence: CASSLAGGNTEAFF.